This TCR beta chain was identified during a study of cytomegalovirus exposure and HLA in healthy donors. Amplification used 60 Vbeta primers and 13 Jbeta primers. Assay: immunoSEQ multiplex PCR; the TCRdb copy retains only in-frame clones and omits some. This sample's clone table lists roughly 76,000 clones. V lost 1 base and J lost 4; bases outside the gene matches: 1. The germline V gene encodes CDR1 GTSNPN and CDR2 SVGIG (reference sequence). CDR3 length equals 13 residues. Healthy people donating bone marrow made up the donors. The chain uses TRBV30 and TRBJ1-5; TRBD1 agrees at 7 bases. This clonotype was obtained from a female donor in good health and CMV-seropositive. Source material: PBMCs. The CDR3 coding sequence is TGTGCCTGGAGTGCAGGGGGGAATCAGCCCCAGCATTTT. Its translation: CAWSAGGNQPQHF. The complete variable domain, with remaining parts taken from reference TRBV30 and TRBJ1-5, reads SQTIHQWPATLVQPVGSPLSLECTVEGTSNPNLYWYRQAAGRGLQLLFYSVGIGQISSEVPQNLSASRPQDRQFILSSKKLLLSDSGFYLCAWSAGGNQPQHFGDGTRLSIL.